The 20 T cell receptor beta chains listed next were all sequenced from one sample in a study of graft-versus-host responses after intestinal transplantation. Assay: immunoSEQ multiplex PCR; the TCRdb copy retains only in-frame clones and omits some. The sample shows more than 12,000 clones, roughly a third of them seen only once. The sample was alloreactive CD4+ T cells from a mixed lymphocyte reaction culture, taken before intestinal transplant. This sample's subset: CFSE-low proliferating T cells sorted from approximately 6-day pre-transplant mixed lymphocyte reaction (GvH or HvG direction). Receptor source: a human patient who received an intestinal transplant.

This clone is categorized as medium-sized. This chain uses TRBV10-3 with TRBJ2-7; tentatively, D is TRBD1 (6 bases). Trimming removed 7 bases at V and 2 bases at J, with 15 bases between. The germline gives CDR1 ENHRY, CDR2 SYGVKD. There are 14 residues in the CDR3. The CDR3 region has the DNA TGTGCCATCAATAAACACCGGGACACCTACGAGCAGTACTTC. This translates into CAINKHRDTYEQYF.

This clone has ten or more counts. The chain combines TRBV5-1 with TRBJ2-3; 9 bases match TRBD2. The junction had 9 bases not matched to a gene; V was cut back by 5 bases and J by 5 bases. Per the germline V gene, CDR1 is SGHRS and CDR2 is YFSETQ. The CDR3 loop spans 15 amino acids. CDR3 sequence reads: CASRLAGGGRDTQYF. CDR3 bases: TGCGCCAGCAGACTCGCGGGAGGGGGGAGAGATACGCAGTATTTT. Variable domain in full (rest from reference TRBV5-1 and TRBJ2-3): KAGVTQTPRYLIKTRGQQVTLSCSPISGHRSVSWYQQTPGQGLQFLFEYFSETQRNKGNFPGRFSGRQFSNSRSEMNVSTLELGDSALYLCASRLAGGGRDTQYFGPGTRLTVL.

The J gene is TRBJ2-1, the V gene TRBV7-7; 9 bases agree with TRBD2. After removal of 5 bases from V and 5 bases from J, the junction contained 7 bases not matched to a gene. The CDR3 loop spans 15 amino acids. The germline gives CDR1 SSHAT, CDR2 FNYEAQ (reference sequence). In nucleotides, the CDR3 is TGTGCCAGCAGCCCCGGGACTAGCCCAGACAATGAGCAGTTCTTC. This gives the protein CASSPGTSPDNEQFF.

J is TRBJ1-2 and V is TRBV5-1, with a weak D call TRBD1 (5 bases). The germline V gene has CDR1 SGHRS and CDR2 YFSETQ. The CDR3 is 17 amino acids. Trimming cost V 6 bases and J 4 bases, with 25 bases left between them. As DNA, the CDR3 is TGCGCCAGCACCCATGGCGGCAGGGACTACTCGTTCTATGGCTACACCTTC. This codes for CASTHGGRDYSFYGYTF. Variable domain in full (rest from reference TRBV5-1 and TRBJ1-2): KAGVTQTPRYLIKTRGQQVTLSCSPISGHRSVSWYQQTPGQGLQFLFEYFSETQRNKGNFPGRFSGRQFSNSRSEMNVSTLELGDSALYLCASTHGGRDYSFYGYTFGSGTRLTVV.

There are a few counts of this clone. The CDR3 DNA reads as TGTGCCAGCAGCTTAGCGGCAGGCCTTGAAGCTTTCTTT. As protein: CASSLAAGLEAFF. The chain links TRBV7-8 to TRBJ1-1; D ambiguous. Trimming shortened V by 0 bases and J by 7 bases, and 9 bases separated the two germline ends. CDR3 length: 13 amino acids. Per germline, CDR1 SGHVS and CDR2 FQNEAQ.

The rearrangement uses TRBV5-1 and TRBJ2-7; D is uncertain. The V gene's germline CDR1 is SGHRS and CDR2 YFSETQ. V lost 2 bases and J 4 bases, leaving 16 bases between the germline ends. The CDR3 consists of 15 residues. In DNA, the CDR3 is TGCGCCAGCAGCTTACCCAACGTCCAGGTTTACGAGCAGTACTTC. Its protein is CASSLPNVQVYEQYF.

This clone has a handful of counts. The chain uses TRBV23-1 and TRBJ2-7; D not certain. TRBV23-1 is an ORF for which the function is uncertain. V shed 9 bases and J shed 1 base, with 16 bases lying between them. The CDR3 is 14 residues long. CDR3: CARPVCFRSYEQYF. The CDR3 bases are TGCGCCAGACCGGTTTGTTTCCGATCCTACGAGCAGTACTTC.

This sequence joins TRBV27 and TRBJ2-2, with TRBD1 as a possible D gene (5 bases). The CDR3 extends over 16 amino acids. Trimming cost V 5 bases and J 2 bases, with 15 bases left between them. Germline V gene sequence: CDR1 MNHEY, CDR2 SMNVEV (reference sequence). CDR3 residues: CASSRRQTFNTGELFF. The CDR3 region has the DNA TGTGCCAGCAGTCGAAGACAGACCTTCAACACCGGGGAGCTGTTTTTT.

The V and J genes are TRBV6-1 and TRBJ1-1, with a possible D match to TRBD1 (5 bases). V dropped 3 bases and J dropped 2 bases, with 16 bases sitting between them. CDR3 size: 16 residues. Germline V lookup: CDR1 MNHNS, CDR2 SASEGT. The CDR3 nucleotides read TGTGCCAGCAGTGACAGGCGGCCCCAGGGTAACACTGAAGCTTTCTTT. Amino acid sequence: CASSDRRPQGNTEAFF.

As concerns this clone: The sample has other DNA sequences that encode this CDR3 too. CDR3 sequence: CASSLGQNTEAFF. The CDR3 nucleotides are TGTGCCAGCAGCTTAGGCCAGAACACTGAAGCTTTCTTT. The chain employs TRBV7-3 and TRBJ1-1; D call uncertain. Germline V lookup: CDR1 SGHTA, CDR2 FQGTGA. Trimming removed 2 bases at V and 1 base at J, with 5 bases between. This CDR3 comprises 13 residues. Full variable domain (missing parts from reference TRBV7-3 and TRBJ1-1): GAGVSQTPSNKVTEKGKYVELRCDPISGHTALYWYRQSLGQGPEFLIYFQGTGAADDSGLPNDRFFAVRPEGSVSTLKIQRTERGDSAVYLCASSLGQNTEAFFGQGTRLTVV.

V is TRBV5-6 and J is TRBJ2-3; 13 bases align to TRBD2. Unmatched junction bases numbered 8, after V lost 3 bases and J lost 4 bases. The germline gives CDR1 SGHDT, CDR2 YYEEEE. The length of the CDR3 is 17 residues. CDR3 loop: CASSYRTSGRSADTQYF. In DNA form, the CDR3 reads TGTGCCAGCAGCTACCGGACTAGCGGGAGATCGGCAGATACGCAGTATTTT.

The genes are TRBV12-1 and TRBJ1-5; TRBD1, as called in the table, went unchecked against the DNA. TRBV12-1 represents a pseudogene. CDR3 length equals 16 residues. Here the CDR3 DNA reads TGTGCCAGCAGCTTTAGGGGAACCTATAGCAATCAGCCCCAGCATTTT. Protein product: CASSFRGTYSNQPQHF.

V gene TRBV28 combines with J gene TRBJ2-7, with 8 bases aligning to TRBD1. CDR1 and CDR2 (germline): MDHEN, SYDVKM. The CDR3 sequence is 16 residues long. J gave up 1 base and V 6 bases, and 11 bases lay outside the gene matches. Written as DNA, the CDR3 is TGTGCCAGCAGCCGGACAGGGCCCCGTGGATCCTACGAGCAGTACTTC. This gives the protein CASSRTGPRGSYEQYF.

The chain employs TRBV6-5 and TRBJ2-3; tentative D call: TRBD1 (5 bases). The CDR3 sequence is 14 residues long. Per the germline V gene, CDR1 is MNHEY and CDR2 is SVGAGI. The V end was cut by 4 bases, the J end by 7 bases, with 15 bases between. This CDR3 is CASSLEGVKNTQYF. Here the CDR3 DNA reads TGTGCCAGCAGTTTAGAAGGGGTGAAAAATACGCAGTATTTT.

In this sample, this clone turned up a few times. The CDR3 spells CASSQRAPNTGELFF. CDR3 in DNA: TGTGCCAGCAGCCAAAGGGCGCCGAACACCGGGGAGCTGTTTTTT. This chain connects TRBV14 to TRBJ2-2; unclear D gene. CDR3 size: 15 residues. Per the germline V gene, CDR1 is SGHDN and CDR2 is FVKESK. V was cut by 2 bases and J by 0 bases, with 7 bases left in between.

The chain employs TRBV5-1 and TRBJ2-2; D call uncertain. Germline lookup yields CDR1 SGHRS and CDR2 YFSETQ. With 2 bases removed from V and 5 bases from J, the gap between germline ends came to 10 bases. The CDR3 length is 14 residues. The CDR3 sequence is CASSFGRSTGELFF. In DNA, the CDR3 is TGCGCCAGCAGCTTCGGCCGATCAACCGGGGAGCTGTTTTTT.

J is TRBJ1-1 and V is TRBV5-6; D unresolved. V lost 3 bases and J 0 bases, leaving 6 bases between the germline ends. This CDR3 is built from 13 residues. Germline V gene data show CDR1 as SGHDT and CDR2 as YYEEEE. Here the CDR3 DNA reads TGTGCCAGCAGCTGGGGATTGAACACTGAAGCTTTCTTT. It specifies CASSWGLNTEAFF. Full variable domain (outside the CDR3, taken from reference TRBV5-6 and TRBJ1-1): DAGVTQSPTHLIKTRGQQVTLRCSPKSGHDTVSWYQQALGQGPQFIFQYYEEEERQRGNFPDRFSGHQFPNYSSELNVNALLLGDSALYLCASSWGLNTEAFFGQGTRLTVV.

This rearrangement joins TRBV27 to TRBJ2-3, with TRBD1 identical over 8 bases. V gave up 6 bases and J gave up 0 bases; unmatched junction bases: 5. CDR3 size: 15 residues. The germline V gene encodes CDR1 MNHEY and CDR2 SMNVEV (reference sequence). The CDR3 reads CASRLRGLSTDTQYF. CDR3 sequence (DNA): TGTGCCAGCAGACTCAGGGGGCTTAGCACAGATACGCAGTATTTT.

This clone was counted a few times. V gene TRBV5-8 combines with J gene TRBJ1-2; D is perhaps TRBD1 (5 bases). The CDR3 is made up of 14 amino acids. V was shortened by 2 bases and J by 4 bases, with 12 bases between the two germline ends. Germline loops: CDR1 SGHTS, CDR2 YDEGEE. Here the CDR3 DNA reads TGTGCCAGCAGCTTCGTAAGAGACAGCTATGGCTACACCTTC. It codes for CASSFVRDSYGYTF.

This clone was recorded a few times. The rearrangement uses TRBV18 and TRBJ2-3, with 10 bases aligning to TRBD2. V was clipped by 2 bases and J by 5 bases; unmatched bases: 13. Germline V gives CDR1 KGHSH, CDR2 LQKENI. The CDR3 is 18 amino acids. This CDR3 reads CASSPYKGLAGVEDTQYF. Here the CDR3 DNA reads TGTGCCAGCTCACCATACAAAGGGCTAGCGGGAGTTGAAGATACGCAGTATTTT.